This T cell receptor (beta chain) appears in the sequencing data of a study of shared clonotypes between healthy human individuals. Study-level information: With ages of 18 to 49, the donors were a couple of women and a few men.

Study outcomes and limitations: When naive CD4 clonotypes were compared across four donors, about 5% were shared.

CD8 cells classed as naive were CD45RO-negative and positively selected for CCR7, excluding terminally differentiated effector memory CD45RA+ cells. Donors comprised healthy HIV-negative adults lacking recent acute infections or vaccinations. TCRdb's copy holds only in-frame clones and misses some; the assay was immunoSEQ multiplex PCR. The table has about 820,000 clones, nearly 95% seen once. The CDR3 extends over 13 amino acids. Trimming removed 3 bases at V and 5 bases at J, with 8 bases between. CDR1 SGHVS and CDR2 FNYEAQ come from the germline V gene. Worth noting for this clone: Its matching antigen is unknown.

This TCR came from a man aged 30 to 39 in good health. V usage is TRBV7-6 and J usage is TRBJ2-1, with D perhaps TRBD2 (6 bases). The specimen sequenced was naive CD8+ T cells sorted from blood. This CDR3 reads CASSLREHNEQFF. DNA for the CDR3: TGTGCCAGCAGCTTGCGGGAACACAATGAGCAGTTCTTC.